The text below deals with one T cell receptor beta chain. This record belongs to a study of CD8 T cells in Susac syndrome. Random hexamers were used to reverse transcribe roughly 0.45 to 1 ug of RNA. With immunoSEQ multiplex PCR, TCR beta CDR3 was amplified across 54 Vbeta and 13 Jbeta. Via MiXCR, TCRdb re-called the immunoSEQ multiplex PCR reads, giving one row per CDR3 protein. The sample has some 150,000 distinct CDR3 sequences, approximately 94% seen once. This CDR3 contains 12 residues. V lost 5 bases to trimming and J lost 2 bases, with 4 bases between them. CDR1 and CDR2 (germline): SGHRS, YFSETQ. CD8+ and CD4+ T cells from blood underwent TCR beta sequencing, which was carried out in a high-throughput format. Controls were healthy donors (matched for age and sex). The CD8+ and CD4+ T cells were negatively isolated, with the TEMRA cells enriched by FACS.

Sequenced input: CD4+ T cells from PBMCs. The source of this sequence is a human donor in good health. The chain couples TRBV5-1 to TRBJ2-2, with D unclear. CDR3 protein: CASRANTGELFF. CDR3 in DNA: TGCGCCAGCAGAGCAAACACCGGGGAGCTGTTTTTT.